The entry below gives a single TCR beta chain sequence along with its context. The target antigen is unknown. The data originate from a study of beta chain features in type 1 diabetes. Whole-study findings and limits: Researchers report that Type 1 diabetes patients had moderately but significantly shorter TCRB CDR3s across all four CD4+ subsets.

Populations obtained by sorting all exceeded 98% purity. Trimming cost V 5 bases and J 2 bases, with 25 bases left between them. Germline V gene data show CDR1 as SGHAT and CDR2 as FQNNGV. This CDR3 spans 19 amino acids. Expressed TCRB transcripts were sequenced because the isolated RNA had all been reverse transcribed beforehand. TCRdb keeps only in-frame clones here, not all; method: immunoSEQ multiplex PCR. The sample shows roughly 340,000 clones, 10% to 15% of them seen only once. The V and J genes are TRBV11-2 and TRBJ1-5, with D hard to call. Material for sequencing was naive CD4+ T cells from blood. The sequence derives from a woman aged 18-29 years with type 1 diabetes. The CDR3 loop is CASSQPLTARYSGNQPQHF. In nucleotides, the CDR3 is TGTGCCAGCAGCCAACCCCTGACCGCGCGGTATAGTGGCAATCAGCCCCAGCATTTT. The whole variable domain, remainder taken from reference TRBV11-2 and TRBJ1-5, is EAGVAQSPRYKIIEKRQSVAFWCNPISGHATLYWYQQILGQGPKLLIQFQNNGVVDDSQLPKDRFSAERLKGVDSTLKIQPAKLEDSAVYLCASSQPLTARYSGNQPQHFGDGTRLSIL.